These T cell receptor beta chains were read from a single sample in a study of T cell responses to AZD1222 COVID-19 vaccine. Profiled with immunoSEQ multiplex PCR; TCRdb holds only in-frame clones, not every one. The sample holds under 140,000 clones, more than 90% seen once. The source material was peripheral blood, sampled 28 days after the second AZD1222 dose. Receptor source: an adult who received the AZD1222 COVID-19 vaccine. CDR3s include the opening cysteine and the closing phenylalanine or tryptophan. D genes are given only for firm matches. Size values are once, few and many counts, or a class for expanded clones, and some rows have none.

j_call | d_call | clone_size | v_call | cdr3_nt | cdr3_aa
TRBJ2-7 | TRBD1 | - | TRBV7-9 | TGTGCCAGCAGCTTAGGACAGGGGGCAATCGACGAGCAGTACTTC | CASSLGQGAIDEQYF
TRBJ1-5 | - | - | TRBV5-1 | TGCGCCAGCAGCTTGGCTGGACAGTTCAATCAGCCCCAGCATTTT | CASSLAGQFNQPQHF
TRBJ1-6 | - | - | TRBV25-1 | TGTGCCAGCAGTGGGTACCGGACAGCGTATAATTCACCCCTCCACTTT | CASSGYRTAYNSPLHF
TRBJ2-3 | - | once | TRBV5-1 | TGCGCCAGCAGCTCCGGAGGGGCCACAGATACGCAGTATTTT | CASSSGGATDTQYF
TRBJ1-3 | TRBD1 | - | TRBV12-3/TRBV12-4 | TGTGCCAGCAGACAGGGGTTTGGAAACACCATATATTTT | CASRQGFGNTIYF
TRBJ2-7 | - | - | TRBV12-3/TRBV12-4 | TGTGCCAGCAAGAGCCTGGCCTCCTACGAGCAGTACTTC | CASKSLASYEQYF
TRBJ1-1 | - | - | TRBV18 | TGTGCCAGCTCACCCTATGGAGGGGGTGGAACTGAAGCTTTCTTT | CASSPYGGGGTEAFF
TRBJ2-7 | - | - | TRBV11-1 | TGTGCCAGCAGCTTAGCCCTAACAGGGCTCGGTCTCTCGTACGAGCAGTACTTC | CASSLALTGLGLSYEQYF
TRBJ1-1 | - | - | TRBV6-2/TRBV6-3 | TGTGCCAGCAGTTACTCGGCAGGGAGCCCTGAAGCTTTCTTT | CASSYSAGSPEAFF
TRBJ1-1 | TRBD1 | - | TRBV5-1 | TGCGCCAGCAGCGGGGGGGACAGGAACACTGAAGCTTTCTTT | CASSGGDRNTEAFF
TRBJ2-2 | - | few | TRBV5-4 | TGTGCCAGCAGCTGGGGAGGGGCAGGGGGCGCGTCCGGGGAGCTGTTTTTT | CASSWGGAGGASGELFF
TRBJ2-3 | - | - | TRBV5-8 | TGTGCCAGCAGCACTCGACCCCAAAGGAACACAGATACGCAGTATTTT | CASSTRPQRNTDTQYF
TRBJ2-5 | - | - | TRBV10-3 | TGTGCCATCAGTGAGGCCCGGGAGACCCAGTACTTC | CAISEARETQYF
TRBJ2-7 | TRBD2 | - | TRBV9 | TGTGCCAGCAGCGTAGAGGCTACGGGGGGGCGCGAGCAGTACTTC | CASSVEATGGREQYF
TRBJ2-5 | - | - | TRBV24-1 | TGTGCCACCAGTGACCCGACGGCCCAAGAGACCCAGTACTTC | CATSDPTAQETQYF
TRBJ1-2 | - | - | TRBV6-5 | TGTGCCACTCGCGGAATCCAATTGGACTATGGCTACACCTTC | CATRGIQLDYGYTF
TRBJ2-3 | - | once | TRBV3-1/TRBV3-2 | TGTGCCAGCAGCCAAGAGGGCACAGATACGCAGTATTTT | CASSQEGTDTQYF
TRBJ2-1 | - | - | TRBV12-3/TRBV12-4 | TGTGCCAGCAGTTTATCCGGGGCTGAGCAGTTCTTC | CASSLSGAEQFF
TRBJ1-1 | - | - | TRBV7-3 | TGTGCCAGCAGCCCGTCCGGCAGGTTCGAAGCTTTCTTT | CASSPSGRFEAFF
TRBJ2-5 | - | once | TRBV11-3 | TGTGCCAGCAGCCAGAACGGGGAGACCCAGTACTTC | CASSQNGETQYF
TRBJ1-5 | - | - | TRBV10-2 | TGCGCCAGCAGTGAGTCGCGCGGGGGGAAGCAGCCCCAGCATTTT | CASSESRGGKQPQHF
TRBJ2-7 | - | - | TRBV6-5 | TGTGCCAGCTATACCGGGACGGATTTCTACGAGCAGTACTTC | CASYTGTDFYEQYF
TRBJ2-7 | TRBD1 | - | TRBV29-1 | TGCAGCGTCGTCACAGGGGTTTCCTACGAGCAGTACTTC | CSVVTGVSYEQYF
TRBJ1-5 | - | - | TRBV7-6 | TGTGCCAGCAGCTTAGGGTCTTTCCAGCCCCAGCATTTT | CASSLGSFQPQHF
TRBJ2-5 | - | - | TRBV4-3 | TGCGCCAGCAGCCAAGATCTCCCCCAGGGACAAGAGACCCAGTACTTC | CASSQDLPQGQETQYF
TRBJ2-3 | - | - | TRBV28 | TGTGCCAGCAGTTTAAGCCTAACTGGCACAGATACGCAGTATTTT | CASSLSLTGTDTQYF
TRBJ2-7 | TRBD1 | - | TRBV5-1 | TGCGCCAGCAGCTTGGCCCAGGGGGCCTACGAGCAGTACTTC | CASSLAQGAYEQYF
TRBJ1-3 | TRBD1 | - | TRBV9 | TGTGCCAGCAGCCCGGGACAGCGAAGCTCTGGAAACACCATATATTTT | CASSPGQRSSGNTIYF
TRBJ2-3 | - | - | TRBV12-3/TRBV12-4 | TGTGCCAGCAGTTTAGAGGGTGTTACGCAGTATTTT | CASSLEGVTQYF
TRBJ1-2 | - | - | TRBV7-2 | TGTGCCAACCGGAGGGGGGGGAACTATGGCTACACCTTC | CANRRGGNYGYTF
TRBJ1-6 | TRBD1 | once | TRBV3-1/TRBV3-2 | TGTGCCAGCAGCCAAGGGGACAGGCCCAAAGGGCCCCTCCACTTT | CASSQGDRPKGPLHF
TRBJ2-7 | TRBD1 | once | TRBV6-1 | TGTGCCAGCAGCGAAGGGGGTAAAAGACAGGGCTTCTACGAGCAGTACTTC | CASSEGGKRQGFYEQYF
TRBJ2-6 | TRBD1 | - | TRBV7-6 | TGTGCCAGCAGCCCGGGACAGGGGGACGGGGCCAACGTCCTGACTTTC | CASSPGQGDGANVLTF
TRBJ2-3 | TRBD2 | - | TRBV11-2 | TGTGCCAGCAGCTTAGATCGGAGCGGGGGGGCCCGGTATTTT | CASSLDRSGGARYF
TRBJ2-7 | - | - | TRBV6-5 | TGTGCCAGCAGAGAGGACAGTTTCTACGAGCAGTACTTC | CASREDSFYEQYF
TRBJ1-6 | - | - | TRBV4-1 | TGCGCCAGCAGCCAAGATCGGGATAATTCACCCCTCCACTTT | CASSQDRDNSPLHF
TRBJ2-5 | TRBD1 | - | TRBV27 | TGTGCCAGCAGTTCGACAGGGTACGAGACCCAGTACTTC | CASSSTGYETQYF
TRBJ2-3 | - | - | TRBV5-4 | TGTGCCAGCAGCTTGGGGTTTGATACGCAGTATTTT | CASSLGFDTQYF
TRBJ2-7 | - | - | TRBV3-1/TRBV3-2 | TGTGCCAGCAGCCAAGATCGTACAGCGACCTCCTACGAGCAGTACTTC | CASSQDRTATSYEQYF
TRBJ1-4 | - | - | TRBV24-1 | TGTGCCACCAGCGAAGGAGGAGGGTCGAGCGAAAAACTGTTTTTT | CATSEGGGSSEKLFF
TRBJ2-2 | - | - | TRBV6-2/TRBV6-3 | TGTGCCAGCAGTACCGTTTCGGAGCTGTTTTTT | CASSTVSELFF
TRBJ2-1 | TRBD2 | - | TRBV9 | TGTGCCAGCAGCGTAGATACTAGCGGGGGGGCCTACAATGAGCAGTTCTTC | CASSVDTSGGAYNEQFF
TRBJ2-3 | TRBD2 | - | TRBV19 | TGTGCCAGTAGTCACCCCAGCGGGGGGCCAGATACGCAGTATTTT | CASSHPSGGPDTQYF
TRBJ1-6 | TRBD1 | - | TRBV4-3 | TGCGCCAGCAGCCCGAACAGGGGTGATTCACCCCTCCACTTT | CASSPNRGDSPLHF
TRBJ1-1 | - | - | TRBV7-8 | TGTGCCAGCAGCCCCGGGGTCCCTGGAGCTTTCTTT | CASSPGVPGAFF
TRBJ1-5 | - | - | TRBV19 | TGTGCCAGTAGGAAGAGCAATCAGCCCCAGCATTTT | CASRKSNQPQHF
TRBJ1-6 | - | - | TRBV7-3 | TGTGCCAGCAGCTTAAGGGGGTTCAATTCACCCCTCCACTTT | CASSLRGFNSPLHF
TRBJ2-1 | TRBD2 | few | TRBV5-1 | TGCGCCAGCAGCTTGTTTGGTACTAGCGGGGACAATGAGCAGTTCTTC | CASSLFGTSGDNEQFF
TRBJ1-1 | - | - | TRBV5-1 | TGCGCCAGCAGCTTTTCTCCCGGGGACCTTGTCGCTTTCTTT | CASSFSPGDLVAFF
TRBJ1-3 | - | - | TRBV7-8 | TGTGCCAGCACCCCGTACCAAACAGGGTTCTCTGGAAACACCATATATTTT | CASTPYQTGFSGNTIYF
TRBJ2-7 | - | - | TRBV5-1 | TGCGCCAGCAGCTTTAAACAAGACTCCTACGAGCAGTACTTC | CASSFKQDSYEQYF
TRBJ2-5 | TRBD1 | - | TRBV18 | TGTGCCAGCTCACCAGGGACAGGGCAAGAGACCCAGTACTTC | CASSPGTGQETQYF